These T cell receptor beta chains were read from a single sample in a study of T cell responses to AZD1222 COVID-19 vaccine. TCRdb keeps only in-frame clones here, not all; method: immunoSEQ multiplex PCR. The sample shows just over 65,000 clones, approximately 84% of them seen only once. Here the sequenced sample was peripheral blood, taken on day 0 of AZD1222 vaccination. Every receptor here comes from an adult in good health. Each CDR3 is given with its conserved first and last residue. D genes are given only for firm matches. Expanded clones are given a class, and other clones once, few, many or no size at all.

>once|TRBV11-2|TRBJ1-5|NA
CASSQQGGNQPQHF
TGTGCCAGCAGCCAACAGGGTGGCAATCAGCCCCAGCATTTT
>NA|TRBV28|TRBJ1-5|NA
CASSFGEGEVQPQHF
TGTGCCAGCAGTTTCGGTGAGGGGGAAGTACAGCCCCAGCATTTT
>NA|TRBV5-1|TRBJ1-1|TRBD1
CASSPQGVYTEAFF
TGCGCCAGCAGCCCCCAGGGGGTGTACACTGAAGCTTTCTTT
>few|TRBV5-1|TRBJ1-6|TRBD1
CASSLVDRGGSPLHF
TGCGCCAGCAGCTTGGTGGACAGGGGCGGTTCACCCCTCCACTTT
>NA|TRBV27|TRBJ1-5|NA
CASSLGLPTSNQPQHF
TGTGCCAGCAGTTTAGGGCTACCGACTAGCAATCAGCCCCAGCATTTT
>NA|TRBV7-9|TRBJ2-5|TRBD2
CASSFVKRGETQYF
TGTGCCAGCAGCTTTGTTAAGCGGGGAGAGACCCAGTACTTC
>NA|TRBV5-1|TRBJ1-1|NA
CASSLGGLTGRNTEAFF
TGCGCCAGCAGCTTGGGGGGCCTAACGGGGCGGAACACTGAAGCTTTCTTT
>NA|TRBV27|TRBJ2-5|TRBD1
CASSRTGQRQETQYF
TGTGCCAGCAGTCGAACGGGACAGAGACAAGAGACCCAGTACTTC
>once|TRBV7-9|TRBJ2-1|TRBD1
CASSLRDRGYNEQFF
TGTGCCAGCAGCTTAAGGGACAGGGGATATAATGAGCAGTTCTTC
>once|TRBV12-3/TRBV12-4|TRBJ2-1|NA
CASSFTLWDEQFF
TGTGCCAGCAGTTTCACCCTATGGGATGAGCAGTTCTTC
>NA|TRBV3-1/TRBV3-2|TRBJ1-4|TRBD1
CASSQDGTGRGEKLFF
TGTGCCAGCAGCCAAGATGGGACAGGGAGGGGTGAAAAACTGTTTTTT
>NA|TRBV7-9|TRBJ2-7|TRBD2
CASSGGGLSYEQYF
TGTGCCAGCAGCGGCGGGGGGCTCTCCTACGAGCAGTACTTC
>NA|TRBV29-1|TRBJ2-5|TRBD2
CSAVGGGAGETQYF
TGCAGCGCTGTTGGCGGGGGGGCCGGGGAGACCCAGTACTTC
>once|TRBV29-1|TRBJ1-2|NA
CSVEDSENYGYTF
TGCAGCGTTGAGGACAGTGAAAACTATGGCTACACCTTC
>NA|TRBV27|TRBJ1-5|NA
CASSPLGGNQPQHF
TGTGCCAGCAGCCCGCTAGGGGGCAATCAGCCCCAGCATTTT
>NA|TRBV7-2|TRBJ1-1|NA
CASRETGLTTEAFF
TGTGCCAGCAGAGAAACAGGGTTGACAACTGAAGCTTTCTTT
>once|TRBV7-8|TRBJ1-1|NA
CASSSDRNTEAFF
TGTGCCAGCAGTTCGGACAGGAACACTGAAGCTTTCTTT
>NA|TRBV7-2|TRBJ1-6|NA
CASSLQGNSPLHF
TGTGCCAGCAGCTTACAAGGGAATTCACCCCTCCACTTT
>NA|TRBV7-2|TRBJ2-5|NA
CASSLVGADQETQYF
TGTGCCAGCAGCTTAGTAGGGGCGGACCAAGAGACCCAGTACTTC
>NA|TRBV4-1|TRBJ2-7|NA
CASSQGAREQYF
TGCGCCAGCAGCCAAGGGGCTCGCGAGCAGTACTTC
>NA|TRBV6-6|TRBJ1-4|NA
CASSIPLNEKLFF
TGTGCCAGCTCGATTCCCCTAAATGAAAAACTGTTTTTT
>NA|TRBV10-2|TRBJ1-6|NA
CASSPGLSNSPLHF
TGCGCCAGCAGCCCGGGACTGAGTAATTCACCCCTCCACTTT
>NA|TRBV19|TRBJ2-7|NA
CASSIGHGPYEQYF
TGTGCCAGTAGTATAGGGCACGGCCCCTACGAGCAGTACTTC
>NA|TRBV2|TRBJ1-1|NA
CASTFRAPHTEAFF
TGTGCCAGCACGTTTCGGGCCCCCCACACTGAAGCTTTCTTT
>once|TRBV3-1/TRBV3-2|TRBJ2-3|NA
CASSQGGPYADTQYF
TGTGCCAGCAGCCAAGGAGGCCCCTACGCAGATACGCAGTATTTT
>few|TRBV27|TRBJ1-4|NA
CASSLFGDRSREKLFF
TGTGCCAGCAGTTTATTCGGGGATCGCTCTAGGGAAAAACTGTTTTTT
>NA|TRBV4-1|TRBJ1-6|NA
CASSQVGTANNSPLHF
TGCGCCAGCAGCCAAGTGGGGACGGCCAATAATTCACCCCTCCACTTT